This is a list of T cell receptor beta chains from one sample in a study of memory CD4+ T cells and cytomegalovirus serostatus. Clones were read by immunoSEQ multiplex PCR, and TCRdb kept only the in-frame ones, dropping some. The repertoire includes 54,000 or so clones, 81% of them detected once, and 0.85% to 1.2% sits in the top ten. What was sequenced was memory CD4+ T cells from blood. These receptors were taken from an adult in good health and CMV-seronegative. The CDR3 runs from the conserved cysteine through the conserved F or W. D genes are given only for firm matches. Size is stated for part of the rows, as once, few or many counts, or as a class when the clone is expanded.

CDR3 length: 15
V gene: TRBV4-1
D gene: TRBD1
J gene: TRBJ1-1
clone size: .
CDR3 protein: CASSRGQGFDTEAFF
CDR3 DNA: TGCGCCAGCAGCCGCGGACAGGGCTTCGACACTGAAGCTTTCTTT

CDR3 length: 15
V gene: TRBV6-6
D gene: .
J gene: TRBJ1-3
clone size: .
CDR3 protein: CASRSPGQNVDTIYF
CDR3 DNA: TGTGCCAGCAGGTCTCCGGGACAAAATGTGGACACCATATATTTT

CDR3 length: 14
V gene: TRBV5-4
D gene: TRBD2
J gene: TRBJ2-3
clone size: .
CDR3 protein: CASSRGLAADTQYF
CDR3 DNA: TGTGCCAGCAGCCGGGGACTAGCGGCAGATACGCAGTATTTT

CDR3 length: 13
V gene: TRBV10-3
D gene: .
J gene: TRBJ2-7
clone size: .
CDR3 protein: CAIKGDADYEQYF
CDR3 DNA: TGTGCCATCAAGGGCGACGCAGACTACGAGCAGTACTTC

CDR3 length: 13
V gene: TRBV5-6
D gene: TRBD2
J gene: TRBJ2-7
clone size: .
CDR3 protein: CASSLTSGYEQYF
CDR3 DNA: TGTGCCAGCAGCTTGACTAGCGGCTACGAGCAGTACTTC

CDR3 length: 14
V gene: TRBV19
D gene: TRBD1
J gene: TRBJ2-7
clone size: .
CDR3 protein: CASRTSGQSAEQYF
CDR3 DNA: TGTGCCAGTAGGACCTCGGGACAGTCCGCCGAGCAGTACTTC

CDR3 length: 15
V gene: TRBV4-1
D gene: .
J gene: TRBJ1-2
clone size: .
CDR3 protein: CASSQDFAAGYGYTF
CDR3 DNA: TGCGCCAGCAGCCAAGATTTCGCGGCAGGGTATGGCTACACCTTC

CDR3 length: 15
V gene: TRBV7-6
D gene: TRBD2
J gene: TRBJ2-5
clone size: few
CDR3 protein: CASSLSSGIQETQYF
CDR3 DNA: TGTGCCAGCAGCTTATCTAGCGGAATTCAAGAGACCCAGTACTTC

CDR3 length: 16
V gene: TRBV5-5
D gene: TRBD2
J gene: TRBJ2-1
clone size: .
CDR3 protein: CASSLSGTSSYNEQFF
CDR3 DNA: TGTGCCAGCAGCTTGAGCGGGACGAGCTCCTACAATGAGCAGTTCTTC

CDR3 length: 14
V gene: TRBV5-1
D gene: .
J gene: TRBJ1-4
clone size: .
CDR3 protein: CASSLGSTNEKLFF
CDR3 DNA: TGCGCCAGCAGCTTGGGATCAACTAATGAAAAACTGTTTTTT

CDR3 length: 13
V gene: TRBV7-3
D gene: .
J gene: TRBJ1-1
clone size: .
CDR3 protein: CASSGPGSTEAFF
CDR3 DNA: TGTGCCAGCAGCGGACCAGGGTCCACTGAAGCTTTCTTT

CDR3 length: 16
V gene: TRBV6-4
D gene: TRBD2
J gene: TRBJ2-1
clone size: .
CDR3 protein: CASSEVGTSFWNEQFF
CDR3 DNA: TGTGCCAGCAGTGAGGTCGGGACTAGCTTTTGGAATGAGCAGTTCTTC

CDR3 length: 16
V gene: TRBV19
D gene: TRBD1
J gene: TRBJ1-5
clone size: .
CDR3 protein: CASSLTGQGGNQPQHF
CDR3 DNA: TGTGCCAGTAGTTTAACAGGACAGGGCGGCAATCAGCCCCAGCATTTT

CDR3 length: 16
V gene: TRBV5-1
D gene: .
J gene: TRBJ1-5
clone size: .
CDR3 protein: CASSSSGGDSNQPQHF
CDR3 DNA: TGCGCCAGCAGCTCGAGTGGGGGGGATAGCAATCAGCCCCAGCATTTT

CDR3 length: 13
V gene: TRBV6-5
D gene: .
J gene: TRBJ1-2
clone size: .
CDR3 protein: CASSYRQYYGYTF
CDR3 DNA: TGTGCCAGCAGTTATAGACAGTACTATGGCTACACCTTC

CDR3 length: 11
V gene: TRBV20-1
D gene: .
J gene: TRBJ2-1
clone size: .
CDR3 protein: CSARRTDEQFF
CDR3 DNA: TGCAGTGCTAGACGAACTGATGAGCAGTTCTTC

CDR3 length: 14
V gene: TRBV11-1
D gene: .
J gene: TRBJ2-1
clone size: .
CDR3 protein: CASTRLGGYNEQFF
CDR3 DNA: TGTGCCAGCACCCGACTAGGCGGGTACAATGAGCAGTTCTTC

CDR3 length: 14
V gene: TRBV11-3
D gene: .
J gene: TRBJ1-1
clone size: .
CDR3 protein: CASLITGGGTEAFF
CDR3 DNA: TGTGCCAGCCTCATTACGGGGGGTGGCACTGAAGCTTTCTTT

CDR3 length: 14
V gene: TRBV19
D gene: .
J gene: TRBJ1-5
clone size: .
CDR3 protein: CASSIAGENQPQHF
CDR3 DNA: TGTGCCAGTAGTATAGCCGGGGAAAATCAGCCCCAGCATTTT

CDR3 length: 14
V gene: TRBV2
D gene: TRBD2
J gene: TRBJ2-7
clone size: once
CDR3 protein: CASRDSGRFNEQYF
CDR3 DNA: TGTGCCAGCAGGGATAGCGGGAGGTTCAACGAGCAGTACTTC

CDR3 length: 18
V gene: TRBV19
D gene: .
J gene: TRBJ2-1
clone size: .
CDR3 protein: CASSLSRVVASSYNEQFF
CDR3 DNA: TGTGCCAGTAGTCTCTCCAGGGTCGTGGCAAGCTCCTACAATGAGCAGTTCTTC

CDR3 length: 14
V gene: TRBV18
D gene: TRBD2
J gene: TRBJ2-7
clone size: .
CDR3 protein: CASSLLAEAGEQYF
CDR3 DNA: TGTGCCAGCTCTCTGCTAGCGGAGGCGGGCGAGCAGTACTTC

CDR3 length: 13
V gene: TRBV10-3
D gene: .
J gene: TRBJ2-7
clone size: .
CDR3 protein: CAISEPTAYEQYF
CDR3 DNA: TGTGCCATCAGTGAGCCTACAGCCTACGAGCAGTACTTC

CDR3 length: 14
V gene: TRBV5-4
D gene: TRBD1
J gene: TRBJ1-2
clone size: .
CDR3 protein: CASSPGQGSYGYTF
CDR3 DNA: TGTGCCAGCAGCCCCGGACAGGGCAGCTATGGCTACACCTTC

CDR3 length: 12
V gene: TRBV5-6
D gene: .
J gene: TRBJ1-1
clone size: .
CDR3 protein: CASSLVADEAFF
CDR3 DNA: TGTGCCAGCAGCTTGGTCGCAGATGAAGCTTTCTTT

CDR3 length: 13
V gene: TRBV29-1
D gene: TRBD1
J gene: TRBJ2-5
clone size: .
CDR3 protein: CSVEVQQGETQYF
CDR3 DNA: TGCAGCGTTGAAGTACAACAGGGGGAGACCCAGTACTTC

CDR3 length: 15
V gene: TRBV5-6
D gene: .
J gene: TRBJ2-2
clone size: .
CDR3 protein: CASSQDRRGTGELFF
CDR3 DNA: TGTGCCAGCAGCCAAGACAGACGGGGGACCGGGGAGCTGTTTTTT

CDR3 length: 15
V gene: TRBV10-3
D gene: .
J gene: TRBJ2-5
clone size: .
CDR3 protein: CAISRTTGGQETQYF
CDR3 DNA: TGTGCCATCAGCAGGACGACAGGAGGACAAGAGACCCAGTACTTC

CDR3 length: 13
V gene: TRBV30
D gene: .
J gene: TRBJ1-3
clone size: .
CDR3 protein: CAWSVDSGNTIYF
CDR3 DNA: TGTGCCTGGAGTGTGGACAGCGGAAACACCATATATTTT

CDR3 length: 16
V gene: TRBV4-2
D gene: .
J gene: TRBJ1-3
clone size: once
CDR3 protein: CASSQGREGAGNTIYF
CDR3 DNA: TGTGCCAGCAGCCAAGGGCGAGAGGGGGCTGGAAACACCATATATTTT

CDR3 length: 17
V gene: TRBV4-2
D gene: .
J gene: TRBJ1-2
clone size: .
CDR3 protein: CASSPRIGEGTNYGYTF
CDR3 DNA: TGTGCCAGCAGCCCCAGAATAGGGGAAGGAACTAACTATGGCTACACCTTC

CDR3 length: 16
V gene: TRBV19
D gene: .
J gene: TRBJ1-2
clone size: .
CDR3 protein: CASRRGLDLSNYGYTF
CDR3 DNA: TGTGCCAGTAGGAGGGGACTCGACCTCTCAAACTATGGCTACACCTTC

CDR3 length: 14
V gene: TRBV2
D gene: .
J gene: TRBJ1-5
clone size: .
CDR3 protein: CASSVGITNQPQHF
CDR3 DNA: TGTGCCAGCAGTGTTGGCATAACCAATCAGCCCCAGCATTTT

CDR3 length: 15
V gene: TRBV9
D gene: .
J gene: TRBJ2-1
clone size: once
CDR3 protein: CASSVGTIPYNEQFF
CDR3 DNA: TGTGCCAGCAGCGTAGGGACTATACCCTACAATGAGCAGTTCTTC

CDR3 length: 13
V gene: TRBV28
D gene: TRBD1
J gene: TRBJ1-2
clone size: few
CDR3 protein: CASSIDRVVGYTF
CDR3 DNA: TGTGCCAGCAGCATCGACAGGGTAGTTGGCTACACCTTC

CDR3 length: 15
V gene: TRBV5-4
D gene: .
J gene: TRBJ1-2
clone size: once
CDR3 protein: CASSPEPGTNYGYTF
CDR3 DNA: TGTGCCAGCAGCCCTGAACCGGGAACTAACTATGGCTACACCTTC

CDR3 length: 18
V gene: TRBV4-2
D gene: TRBD2
J gene: TRBJ2-1
clone size: .
CDR3 protein: CASSQEGPASGKYGEQFF
CDR3 DNA: TGTGCCAGCAGCCAAGAAGGACCGGCTAGCGGGAAATATGGTGAGCAGTTCTTC

CDR3 length: 13
V gene: TRBV10-3
D gene: .
J gene: TRBJ2-1
clone size: .
CDR3 protein: CAISDAGRSEQFF
CDR3 DNA: TGTGCCATCAGTGATGCCGGACGAAGTGAGCAGTTCTTC

CDR3 length: 14
V gene: TRBV28
D gene: .
J gene: TRBJ1-5
clone size: once
CDR3 protein: CASSEAHGRQPQHF
CDR3 DNA: TGTGCCAGCTCTGAGGCTCACGGAAGGCAGCCCCAGCATTTT

CDR3 length: 13
V gene: TRBV11-2
D gene: .
J gene: TRBJ2-7
clone size: .
CDR3 protein: CASSLDTRSEQYF
CDR3 DNA: TGTGCCAGCAGCTTAGATACGAGATCCGAGCAGTACTTC

CDR3 length: 14
V gene: TRBV18
D gene: .
J gene: TRBJ1-1
clone size: once
CDR3 protein: CASSPPGRNTEAFF
CDR3 DNA: TGTGCCAGCTCACCACCCGGACGGAACACTGAAGCTTTCTTT

CDR3 length: 13
V gene: TRBV7-7
D gene: .
J gene: TRBJ2-3
clone size: .
CDR3 protein: CASSINPGDTQYF
CDR3 DNA: TGTGCCAGCAGCATTAATCCGGGGGATACGCAGTATTTT

CDR3 length: 14
V gene: TRBV28
D gene: .
J gene: TRBJ1-4
clone size: .
CDR3 protein: CAISSGSTNEKLFF
CDR3 DNA: TGTGCCATTTCGAGCGGATCAACTAATGAAAAACTGTTTTTT

CDR3 length: 13
V gene: TRBV5-6
D gene: .
J gene: TRBJ1-2
clone size: .
CDR3 protein: CASSLDGNYGYTF
CDR3 DNA: TGTGCCAGCAGCTTGGACGGTAACTATGGCTACACCTTC

CDR3 length: 16
V gene: TRBV5-1
D gene: .
J gene: TRBJ1-2
clone size: .
CDR3 protein: CASSLASGGANYGYTF
CDR3 DNA: TGCGCCAGCAGCTTGGCCTCGGGGGGAGCTAACTATGGCTACACCTTC

CDR3 length: 16
V gene: TRBV18
D gene: TRBD1
J gene: TRBJ2-4
clone size: .
CDR3 protein: CASSPGQGVTKNIQYF
CDR3 DNA: TGTGCCAGCTCACCAGGACAGGGCGTAACCAAAAACATTCAGTACTTC

CDR3 length: 17
V gene: TRBV5-1
D gene: .
J gene: TRBJ2-2
clone size: .
CDR3 protein: CASSLGLSSENTGELFF
CDR3 DNA: TGCGCCAGCAGCTTGGGTCTCTCTAGCGAGAACACCGGGGAGCTGTTTTTT

CDR3 length: 15
V gene: TRBV27
D gene: TRBD2
J gene: TRBJ2-7
clone size: .
CDR3 protein: CASQSRTSGSREQYF
CDR3 DNA: TGTGCCAGCCAAAGCAGGACTAGCGGGAGTCGCGAGCAGTACTTC

CDR3 length: 14
V gene: TRBV5-1
D gene: .
J gene: TRBJ2-5
clone size: once
CDR3 protein: CASSWTPGEETQYF
CDR3 DNA: TGCGCCAGCAGCTGGACGCCAGGGGAAGAGACCCAGTACTTC

CDR3 length: 15
V gene: TRBV6-5
D gene: TRBD1
J gene: TRBJ2-1
clone size: .
CDR3 protein: CASNPSWTGGNEQFF
CDR3 DNA: TGTGCCAGCAACCCATCTTGGACAGGCGGGAATGAGCAGTTCTTC

CDR3 length: 13
V gene: TRBV5-4
D gene: .
J gene: TRBJ1-2
clone size: few
CDR3 protein: CASSFDSLYGYTF
CDR3 DNA: TGTGCCAGCAGCTTTGACAGCCTCTATGGCTACACCTTC

CDR3 length: 16
V gene: TRBV28
D gene: .
J gene: TRBJ2-1
clone size: .
CDR3 protein: CASIPGGQKVYNEQFF
CDR3 DNA: TGTGCCAGCATCCCCGGGGGACAAAAGGTCTACAATGAGCAGTTCTTC

CDR3 length: 15
V gene: TRBV6-5
D gene: .
J gene: TRBJ1-2
clone size: .
CDR3 protein: CASSLSGGQGHGYTF
CDR3 DNA: TGTGCCAGCAGTTTATCAGGAGGGCAGGGACATGGCTACACCTTC

CDR3 length: 15
V gene: TRBV6-5
D gene: TRBD2
J gene: TRBJ2-1
clone size: .
CDR3 protein: CASGGKREGRNEQFF
CDR3 DNA: TGTGCCAGCGGAGGTAAGCGGGAGGGCCGCAATGAGCAGTTCTTC

CDR3 length: 13
V gene: TRBV12-5
D gene: .
J gene: TRBJ2-1
clone size: .
CDR3 protein: CASGLGRDNEQFF
CDR3 DNA: TGTGCTAGTGGTTTAGGCAGAGACAATGAGCAGTTCTTC